Following are 20 T cell receptor beta chains from one sample sequenced in a study of blood T cells in healthy people across ages (dated by TCRdb to about 2015). Library preparation employed 5' RACE. Sequencing was carried out with an Illumina HiSeq 2500. A second PCR of about 7 to 12 cycles was run with a J-beta primer mix and a sample-barcoded 5' primer. TCRdb trimmed public reads at Q25 via fastp, called clones via MiXCR and kept in-frame beta chains. When rows share a CDR3 protein, they turn into one entry using the most common DNA and genes. For this sample there are about 600,000 distinct CDR3 sequences; around half appear just once. Around 25% of the sample rests with the top ten. Sequencing was done on a sample of blood. These receptors came from a man older than 75 in good health.

J is TRBJ2-3 and V is TRBV7-2; maybe TRBD2 (5 bases). The CDR3 loop spans 14 amino acids. V lost 3 bases to trimming and J lost 2 bases, with 9 bases between them. Germline CDR1 SGHTA, CDR2 FQGNSA. CDR3 residues: CASSFPGTTDTQYF. In DNA form, the CDR3 reads TGTGCCAGCAGCTTCCCGGGAACCACAGATACGCAGTATTTT.

This clonotype was seen ten or more times. The chain links TRBV7-2 to TRBJ1-1; possible D gene TRBD1, 6 bases. Germline loops: CDR1 SGHTA, CDR2 FQGNSA. The CDR3 is 14 residues long. Trimming removed 6 bases from V and 1 base from J, with 12 bases in between. This CDR3 is CASSLQGGNTEAFF. The CDR3 DNA follows: TGTGCCAGCAGTTTACAGGGAGGGAACACTGAAGCTTTCTTT.

This clonotype was observed a handful of times. The chain uses TRBV12-3 or TRBV12-4 and TRBJ2-3; D gene uncertain. The V and J ends lost 6 bases and 2 bases respectively, with 12 bases between them. The CDR3 is 14 residues long. CDR3 residues: CASSPYDLTDTQYF. CDR3 sequence (DNA): TGTGCCAGCAGCCCCTACGACCTCACAGATACGCAGTATTTT.

V is TRBV29-1 and J is TRBJ2-3; 9 bases are shared with TRBD1. CDR3 length: 16 residues. The junction had 5 bases not matched to a gene; V was cut back by 0 bases and J by 1 base. CDR1 is SQVTM, CDR2 ANQGSEA, per germline. The CDR3 spells CSVEDADRGGTDTQYF. The CDR3 coding sequence is TGCAGCGTTGAAGATGCGGACAGGGGTGGCACAGATACGCAGTATTTT.

V is TRBV27 and J is TRBJ2-5; 12 bases match TRBD1. With the DNA end fitting TRBJ2-7 better, the J assignment may be wrong. The germline CDR1 and CDR2 sequences are MNHEY and SMNVEV (reference sequence). The CDR3 extends over 14 amino acids. CDR3 in amino acids: CATHKGTGGVEQYF. CDR3 DNA sequence: TGTGCCACCCATAAGGGGACAGGGGGCGTCGAGCAGTACTTC.

The CDR3 DNA is TGTGCCAGCAGCGAGTCCGGGACAAACAACTATGGCTACACCTTC. Translated, it gives CASSESGTNNYGYTF. The J gene is TRBJ1-2, the V gene TRBV7-2; tentatively, D is TRBD1 (6 bases). CDR3 length: 15 amino acids. Germline V gene data show CDR1 as SGHTA and CDR2 as FQGNSA. V shed 5 bases and J shed 2 bases, with 15 bases lying between them.

In this sample, this clonotype turned up once. This chain links TRBV15 with TRBJ2-3; D gene uncertain. The CDR3 loop spans 15 amino acids. With 0 bases removed from V and 4 bases from J, the gap between germline ends came to 11 bases. CDR1 LNHNV and CDR2 YYDKDF come from the germline V gene (reference sequence). Written as DNA, the CDR3 is TGTGCCACCAGCAGAGATTGGGCTTTCGCAGATACGCAGTATTTT. Translation: CATSRDWAFADTQYF.

This clonotype has more than one count but fewer than ten. The CDR3: CASSLTGWLETQYF. CDR3 nucleotides: TGTGCCAGCAGCTTAACGGGGTGGTTAGAGACCCAGTACTTC. This rearrangement joins TRBV7-2 to TRBJ2-5, with D perhaps TRBD2 (5 bases). From germline, CDR1 is SGHTA and CDR2 FQGNSA. V shed 2 bases and J shed 4 bases, with 11 bases lying between them. The CDR3 contains 14 residues.

The chain couples TRBV9 to TRBJ2-2, with 8 bases that match TRBD2. After removal of 0 bases from V and 5 bases from J, the junction contained 3 bases not matched to a gene. Germline CDR1 is SGDLS and CDR2 is YYNGEE. The CDR3 covers 15 residues. The CDR3 sequence: CASSVAPSGTGELFF. The CDR3 region has the DNA TGTGCCAGCAGCGTAGCTCCTAGCGGGACCGGGGAGCTGTTTTTT.

This clonotype showed up just a few times. The chain uses TRBV5-1 and TRBJ1-6; D perhaps matches TRBD1 (6 bases). From germline, CDR1 is SGHRS and CDR2 YFSETQ. V lost 4 bases and J 11 bases, leaving 10 bases between the germline ends. CDR3 length: 12 amino acids. For the CDR3, the DNA is TGCGCCAGCAGCGTAACAGGGCCACCCCTCCACTTT. Residues: CASSVTGPPLHF.

The V and J genes are TRBV20-1 and TRBJ1-6; a possible D gene is TRBD1 (6 bases). There are 16 residues in the CDR3. Germline V CDR1 and CDR2: DFQATT, SNEGSKA (reference sequence). Trimming pared 6 bases from V and 2 bases from J, leaving 17 bases between. CDR3 residues: CSARRGGTPYNSPLHF. The CDR3 region has the DNA TGCAGTGCCCGTAGAGGAGGGACACCCTATAATTCACCCCTCCACTTT.

Here the CDR3 DNA reads TGCGCCAGCAGCCAAGGTGGTCCCTGGGGCTACACCTTC. It encodes CASSQGGPWGYTF. V gene TRBV4-1 combines with J gene TRBJ1-2; D gene unclear. The V and J ends lost 1 base and 8 bases respectively, with 11 bases between them. The CDR3 contains 13 residues. Germline V gene lookup returns CDR1 MGHRA and CDR2 YSYEKL.

The chain uses TRBV4-2 and TRBJ2-1; the D gene is possibly TRBD1 (6 bases). Trimming shortened V by 3 bases and J by 2 bases, and 17 bases separated the two germline ends. The V gene's germline CDR1 is LGHNA and CDR2 YNFKEQ. This CDR3 comprises 17 residues. The CDR3 here is CASSHPSTGSTYNEQFF. For the CDR3, the DNA is TGTGCCAGCAGCCACCCCAGTACAGGGAGTACCTACAATGAGCAGTTCTTC.

The V gene is TRBV20-1, the J gene TRBJ2-1; D gene ambiguous. The CDR3 extends over 12 amino acids. The V end was cut by 6 bases, the J end by 2 bases, with 8 bases between. The V gene's germline CDR1 is DFQATT and CDR2 SNEGSKA (reference sequence). The CDR3 loop is CSAPTTYNEQFF. CDR3 DNA sequence: TGCAGTGCCCCCACAACCTACAATGAGCAGTTCTTC.

V usage is TRBV28 and J usage is TRBJ2-7; 10 bases fit TRBD2. Germline V CDR1 and CDR2: MDHEN, SYDVKM. The CDR3 extends over 15 amino acids. Trimming removed 6 bases from V and 3 bases from J; junction bases left unmatched: 8. The CDR3 reads CASSIAGGPLYEQYF. CDR3 in DNA: TGTGCCAGCAGCATAGCGGGAGGACCTCTCTACGAGCAGTACTTC.

In the case of this clonotype: This may come from a read error, since a much larger clone is one base off. J is TRBJ2-1 and V is TRBV10-3; 8 bases line up with TRBD1. The CDR3 covers 11 residues. Germline-derived CDR1 and CDR2 are ENHRY and SYGVKD. With 10 bases clipped from V and 10 bases from J, the junction kept 6 bases outside the gene matches. CDR3 protein: CATSGGGEQFF. Here the CDR3 DNA reads TGTGCCACTTCAGGGGGCGGCGAGCAGTTCTTC.

This chain connects TRBV21-1 to TRBJ2-3; TRBD2 was called by the table and not checked on the DNA. TRBV21-1 is a listed pseudogene. This CDR3 region has 16 residues. Here the CDR3 reads CASSPQERGNTDTQYF. The CDR3 DNA reads as TGTGCCAGCAGCCCCCAAGAGCGGGGGAACACAGATACGCAGTATTTT.

The rearrangement joins TRBV13 to TRBJ2-3; 8 bases are a match to TRBD2. The ends lost 6 bases at V and 2 bases at J; junction bases unmatched: 7. The CDR3 consists of 15 residues. Germline V gene data show CDR1 as PRHDT and CDR2 as FYEKMQ (reference sequence). The CDR3 region is CASRRFGGATDTQYF. In DNA form, the CDR3 reads TGTGCCAGCAGGAGATTCGGGGGGGCCACAGATACGCAGTATTTT.

This clonotype has only a few counts. This chain joins TRBV6-2 or TRBV6-3 and TRBJ2-1; 13 positions match TRBD2. This CDR3 contains 15 residues. V lost 8 bases, J lost 4 bases, and 5 bases stayed unmatched. The V gene's germline CDR1 is MNHEY and CDR2 SVGEGT. CDR3 DNA sequence: TGTGCCAGCCATAGGGGACTAGCGGGGTACAATGAGCAGTTCTTC. Translated, it gives CASHRGLAGYNEQFF.

This clonotype was found many times. The chain uses TRBV6-5 and TRBJ2-5; tentatively, D is TRBD2 (5 bases). CDR3 length: 15 residues. Germline loops: CDR1 MNHEY, CDR2 SVGAGI. V dropped 6 bases and J dropped 5 bases, with 19 bases sitting between them. For the CDR3, the DNA is TGTGCCAGCAGCATAAGCGGATCCATGGGGGAGACCCAGTACTTC. Its translation: CASSISGSMGETQYF.